Described below is a single TCR beta chain sequence and its context. Only in-frame clones appear in the TCRdb table, and some are missing; sequencing was by immunoSEQ multiplex PCR. The sample has around 100,000 clones; roughly 84% are singletons. This sample is part of a study of blood T cell repertoires in COVID-19. Trimming took 6 bases from V and 5 from J, leaving 6 bases between them. CDR1 and CDR2 from the germline V gene are LNHDA and SQIVND (reference sequence). The CDR3 contains 11 residues. Sequencing was performed on peripheral blood. The chain combines TRBV19 with TRBJ2-3; the D gene is possibly TRBD2 (5 bases). The receptor's source is a man between 60 and 75 years old with acute or convalescent COVID-19. The CDR3 nucleotides read TGTGCCAGTAGGGGAGAAGATACGCAGTATTTT. It translates to CASRGEDTQYF.